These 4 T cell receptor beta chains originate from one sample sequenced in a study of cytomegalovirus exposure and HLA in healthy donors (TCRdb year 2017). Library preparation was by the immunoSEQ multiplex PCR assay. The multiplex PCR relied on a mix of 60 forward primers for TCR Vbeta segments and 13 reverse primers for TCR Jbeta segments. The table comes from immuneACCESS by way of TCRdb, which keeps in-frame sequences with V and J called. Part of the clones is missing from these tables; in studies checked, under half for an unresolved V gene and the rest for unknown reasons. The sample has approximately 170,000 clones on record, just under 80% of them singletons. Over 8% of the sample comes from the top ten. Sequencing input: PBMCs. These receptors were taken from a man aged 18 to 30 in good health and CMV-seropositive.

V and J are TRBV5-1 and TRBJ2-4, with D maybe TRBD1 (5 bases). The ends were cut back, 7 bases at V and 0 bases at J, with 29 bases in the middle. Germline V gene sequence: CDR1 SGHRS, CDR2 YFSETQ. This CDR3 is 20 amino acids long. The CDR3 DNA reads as TGCGCCAGCCACCCCCCCCCAAACCTCCGACAGAGTCTAGCCAAAAACATTCAGTACTTC. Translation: CASHPPPNLRQSLAKNIQYF.

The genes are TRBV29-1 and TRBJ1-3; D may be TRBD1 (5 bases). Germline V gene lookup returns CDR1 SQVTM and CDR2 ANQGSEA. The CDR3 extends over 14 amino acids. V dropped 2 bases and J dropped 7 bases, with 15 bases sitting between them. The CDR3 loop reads CSVEIGHMSNTIYF. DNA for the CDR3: TGCAGCGTTGAAATAGGACATATGAGTAACACCATATATTTT.

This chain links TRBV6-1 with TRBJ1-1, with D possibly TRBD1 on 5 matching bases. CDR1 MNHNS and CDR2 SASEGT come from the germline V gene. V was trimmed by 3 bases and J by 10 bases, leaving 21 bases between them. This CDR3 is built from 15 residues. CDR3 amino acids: CASSDIRRGPEVAFF. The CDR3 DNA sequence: TGTGCCAGCAGTGATATCCGAAGGGGCCCTGAGGTAGCTTTCTTT.

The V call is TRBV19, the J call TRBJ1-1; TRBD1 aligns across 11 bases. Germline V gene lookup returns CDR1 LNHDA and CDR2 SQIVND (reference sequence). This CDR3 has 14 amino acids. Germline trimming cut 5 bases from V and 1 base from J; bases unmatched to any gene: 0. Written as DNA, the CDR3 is TGTGCCAGTAGTGGACAGGGGGCGAACACTGAAGCTTTCTTT. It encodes CASSGQGANTEAFF.